This T cell receptor beta chain comes out of a study of blood T cell repertoires in COVID-19. Study in general: T cells, B-cell-depleted T cells, or PBMCs provided the cDNA or gDNA that served as material.

Per the original methods: Estimates of nucleated cell counts were drawn from the amplification of reference gene primers. Sequencing was performed with immunoSEQ multiplex PCR; in TCRdb, only in-frame clones are kept and a portion is missing. That table is the source of V, J and clone size, and D and trimming were worked out from the DNA. The table lists around 250,000 clones, roughly 86% of them singletons. With V trimmed by 5 bases and J by 3 bases, 9 bases remained unmatched. The germline gives CDR1 PRHDT, CDR2 FYEKMQ (reference sequence). This CDR3 has 15 amino acids. Sequenced sample: peripheral blood. V is TRBV13 and J is TRBJ2-7, with 8 bases aligning to TRBD1. The TCR was taken from a human donor in a cohort sampled during active COVID-19. CDR3 residues: CASSPQQGEHYEQYF. The CDR3 DNA reads as TGTGCCAGCAGCCCGCAACAGGGGGAACACTACGAGCAGTACTTC.